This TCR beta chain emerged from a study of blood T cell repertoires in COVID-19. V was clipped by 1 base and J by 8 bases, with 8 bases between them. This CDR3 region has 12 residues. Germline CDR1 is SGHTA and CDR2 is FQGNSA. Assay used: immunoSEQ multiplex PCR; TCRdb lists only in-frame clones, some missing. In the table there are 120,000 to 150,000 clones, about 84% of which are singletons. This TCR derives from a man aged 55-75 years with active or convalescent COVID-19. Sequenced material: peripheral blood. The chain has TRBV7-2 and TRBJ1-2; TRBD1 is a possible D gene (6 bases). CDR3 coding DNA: TGTGCCAGCAGCTTAGTAGGGGGAGGCTACACCTTC. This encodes CASSLVGGGYTF.